This TCR beta chain was found in a study of cytomegalovirus exposure and HLA in healthy donors. Germline V lookup: CDR1 MDHEN, CDR2 SYDVKM. Deletions cut 7 bases from V and 8 bases from J, with 9 bases between. The CDR3 loop spans 11 amino acids. The PCR had 60 Vbeta and 13 Jbeta primers. Repertoires were generated with immunoSEQ multiplex PCR, while TCRdb's copy carries only in-frame clones and drops some. The profile shows approximately 200,000 clones, about three quarters of them singletons. The rearrangement joins TRBV28 to TRBJ2-1; D is ambiguous. Sequencing input: PBMCs. This clonotype originated in a man between 35 and 55 years old in good health and CMV-seronegative. The CDR3 DNA follows: TGTGCCAGCACCCGGTCCTATGAGCAGTTCTTC. Its translation is CASTRSYEQFF.